Below, 17 T cell receptor beta chains from the same sample are listed, as sequenced in a study of blood T cell repertoires in COVID-19. The protocol was immunoSEQ multiplex PCR, while the TCRdb copy is restricted to in-frame clones and leaves out a portion. The sample contains around 100,000 clones, about 80% of which appear only once. The specimen was peripheral blood. Receptor source: a woman aged 70-85 years with acute or convalescent COVID-19.

The V gene is TRBV11-2, the J gene TRBJ1-1; TRBD1 agrees at 8 bases. The CDR3 sequence is 14 residues long. Germline V gene sequence: CDR1 SGHAT, CDR2 FQNNGV. V lost 3 bases and J lost 3; bases outside the gene matches: 3. The CDR3 DNA reads as TGTGCCAGCAGCTTTACAGGGGGGGACACTGAAGCTTTCTTT. It translates to CASSFTGGDTEAFF.

The chain is built from TRBV18 and TRBJ2-7, with 8 positions matching TRBD1. The CDR3 covers 14 residues. Per germline, CDR1 KGHSH and CDR2 LQKENI. V trimming: 6 bases; J trimming: 3 bases; junction bases outside the gene matches: 7. The CDR3 reads CASSQGQGNYEQYV. The DNA of the CDR3 is TGTGCCAGCTCGCAAGGACAGGGTAACTACGAGCAGTACGTC.

This chain links TRBV27 with TRBJ1-1; 9 nucleotides align to TRBD1. The ends lost 6 bases at V and 1 base at J; junction bases unmatched: 15. The CDR3 loop spans 18 amino acids. The V gene's germline CDR1 is MNHEY and CDR2 SMNVEV (reference sequence). CDR3 nucleotides: TGTGCCAGCAGCCGTGGGGGAGGGACAGGGCTTTCGAACACTGAAGCTTTCTTT. As protein: CASSRGGGTGLSNTEAFF.

The V gene is TRBV7-6, the J gene TRBJ2-1, with D perhaps TRBD1 (6 bases). This CDR3 spans 14 amino acids. V was clipped by 4 bases and J by 3 bases, with 10 bases between them. Germline loops: CDR1 SGHVS, CDR2 FNYEAQ. The CDR3 loop is CASSSQGVYNEQFF. The CDR3 nucleotides read TGTGCCAGCAGCTCACAGGGTGTCTACAATGAGCAGTTCTTC.

The genes are TRBV7-8 and TRBJ1-5; weak D call: TRBD1 (6 bases). V lost 4 bases and J 0 bases, leaving 13 bases between the germline ends. CDR3 size: 16 residues. Germline V gene data show CDR1 as SGHVS and CDR2 as FQNEAQ. The CDR3 nucleotides are TGTGCCAGCAGCTCAGAAGGGGGATTTAGCAATCAGCCCCAGCATTTT. It encodes CASSSEGGFSNQPQHF. Full variable domain (missing parts from reference TRBV7-8 and TRBJ1-5): GAGVSQSPRYKVAKRGQDVALRCDPISGHVSLFWYQQALGQGPEFLTYFQNEAQLDKSGLPSDRFFAERPEGSVSTLKIQRTQQEDSAVYLCASSSEGGFSNQPQHFGDGTRLSIL.

The sample holds a few counts of this clone. The chain links TRBV7-3 to TRBJ1-3; no firm D call. The CDR3 loop spans 14 amino acids. Trimming pared 2 bases from V and 2 bases from J, leaving 7 bases between. Germline V gene data show CDR1 as SGHTA and CDR2 as FQGTGA. The CDR3 spells CASSLQATGNTIYF. As DNA, the CDR3 is TGTGCCAGCAGCTTACAGGCTACTGGAAACACCATATATTTT. Full variable domain (remainder filled in from reference TRBV7-3 and TRBJ1-3): GAGVSQTPSNKVTEKGKYVELRCDPISGHTALYWYRQSLGQGPEFLIYFQGTGAADDSGLPNDRFFAVRPEGSVSTLKIQRTERGDSAVYLCASSLQATGNTIYFGEGSWLTVV.

The rearrangement uses TRBV12-3 or TRBV12-4 and TRBJ1-5; D gene ambiguous. Trimming took off 3 bases at V and 5 bases at J, with 8 bases between the two ends. The CDR3 loop spans 13 amino acids. CDR3 residues: CASSFPPDQPQHF. The DNA for the CDR3 is TGTGCCAGCAGTTTTCCTCCCGATCAGCCCCAGCATTTT.

Only a few counts were recorded for this clone. The V call is TRBV24-1, the J call TRBJ2-7; TRBD1 might be the D (6 bases). This CDR3 has 13 residues. Germline V gene lookup returns CDR1 KGHDR and CDR2 SFDVKD. Trimming took 11 bases from V and 2 from J, leaving 15 bases between them. CDR3 residues: CAKAQGTPYEQYF. The CDR3 coding sequence is TGTGCCAAAGCACAGGGTACCCCCTACGAGCAGTACTTC.

This rearrangement joins TRBV5-1 to TRBJ2-6; D is ambiguous. Germline V CDR1 and CDR2: SGHRS, YFSETQ. Trimming took off 1 base at V and 0 bases at J, with 14 bases between the two ends. The CDR3 contains 18 residues. CDR3 loop: CASSLSGPSNSGANVLTF. In DNA form, the CDR3 reads TGCGCCAGCAGCTTGTCCGGTCCCTCCAACTCTGGGGCCAACGTCCTGACTTTC. The full variable domain, with the rest looked up from reference TRBV5-1 and TRBJ2-6, is KAGVTQTPRYLIKTRGQQVTLSCSPISGHRSVSWYQQTPGQGLQFLFEYFSETQRNKGNFPGRFSGRQFSNSRSEMNVSTLELGDSALYLCASSLSGPSNSGANVLTFGAGSRLTVL.

This clone was seen a single time. The chain joins TRBV29-1 to TRBJ2-2; 7 nucleotides match TRBD1. Per the germline V gene, CDR1 is SQVTM and CDR2 is ANQGSEA. The CDR3 extends over 16 amino acids. The V segment lost 0 bases and the J segment 1 base; nucleotides outside the gene matches: 5. CDR3 bases: TGCAGCGTTGAAGATCCATGGACAGGGAACACCGGGGAGCTGTTTTTT. It specifies CSVEDPWTGNTGELFF.

The CDR3 nucleotides read TGTGCCAGCAGTTGGGAGGGTGGCTACGAGCAGTACTTC. Protein product: CASSWEGGYEQYF. The genes are TRBV12-3 or TRBV12-4 and TRBJ2-7; 7 nucleotides agree with TRBD2. V gave up 4 bases and J gave up 3 bases; unmatched junction bases: 3. This CDR3 contains 13 residues.

In its sample, this clone was seen a few times. The rearrangement links TRBV5-4 to TRBJ2-7; D is possibly TRBD1 (6 bases). Deletions cut 5 bases from V and 5 bases from J, with 14 bases between. This CDR3 contains 13 residues. Per germline, CDR1 SGHNT and CDR2 YYREEE (reference sequence). The CDR3 nucleotides read TGTGCCAGCAGTTCCAATACAGGGCACGAGCAGTACGTC. It yields the protein CASSSNTGHEQYV.

As to this clone: A read error may account for a junction end that differs from germline. V and J are TRBV4-2 and TRBJ2-3; TRBD2 aligns across 8 bases. Germline CDR1 LGHNA, CDR2 YNFKEQ. The CDR3 is 14 residues long. The CDR3, as DNA: TGTGCCAGCAGCCAAGATCTCTACGGCGGGGGGCCCAATTTT. Protein sequence: CASSQDLYGGGPNF.

This clone was recorded once. The chain employs TRBV9 and TRBJ2-1; 9 bases align to TRBD2. In germline, CDR1 is SGDLS, CDR2 YYNGEE. V shed 0 bases, J shed 2 bases, and the junction held 9 bases outside the gene matches. This CDR3 has 18 amino acids. CDR3 sequence: CASSVAVSGGPTYNEQFF. For the CDR3, the DNA is TGTGCCAGCAGCGTAGCAGTAAGCGGGGGGCCAACCTACAATGAGCAGTTCTTC.

V is TRBV2 and J is TRBJ1-5, with TRBD1 as a possible D gene (5 bases). V lost 1 base to trimming and J lost 7 bases, with 17 bases between them. The length of the CDR3 is 16 residues. CDR1 is SNHLY, CDR2 FYNNEI, per germline. The CDR3 loop reads CASSEGLSRATQPQHF. CDR3 nucleotides: TGTGCCAGCAGTGAAGGTCTAAGCAGGGCCACCCAGCCCCAGCATTTT.

In nucleotides, the CDR3 is TGTGCCAGCAGTTGGAGCTCCTCTGGAAACACCATATATTTT. It yields the protein CASSWSSSGNTIYF. J is TRBJ1-3 and V is TRBV6-2 or TRBV6-3; no definite D call. Germline V gene lookup returns CDR1 MNHEY and CDR2 SVGEGT. This CDR3 comprises 14 residues. V was clipped by 4 bases and J by 0 bases, with 7 bases between them.

This chain joins TRBV29-1 and TRBJ1-4, with 10 bases identical to TRBD1. The germline V gene has CDR1 SQVTM and CDR2 ANQGSEA. Trimming removed 7 bases from V and 6 bases from J; junction bases left unmatched: 8. The CDR3 extends over 14 amino acids. CDR3 protein: CSAGGGTGDEKLFF. CDR3 bases: TGCAGCGCCGGAGGGGGGACAGGGGATGAAAAACTGTTTTTT.